The rows below give T cell receptor beta chains drawn from one sample of a study of blood T cell repertoires in COVID-19. Generated by immunoSEQ multiplex PCR, the TCRdb table keeps only in-frame clones and is missing some. The data contain about 150,000 clones, 65% to 90% of them seen just once; the ten biggest clones take up roughly an eighth. Sequences were obtained from peripheral blood. The origin of the receptors is a woman aged 60-70 years with COVID-19, enrolled during active disease. CDR3s include the opening cysteine and the closing phenylalanine or tryptophan. Fields, in order: J gene, V gene, CDR3 protein.

TRBJ1-2	TRBV6-1	CASSGSLAIGRNYGYTF
TRBJ1-1	TRBV20-1	CSATENTEAFF
TRBJ1-1	TRBV6-5	CASSGLTEAFF
TRBJ1-1	TRBV11-2	CASSLASLDRGRLAEAFF
TRBJ2-1	TRBV10-1	CASSEVRLAYNEQFF
TRBJ1-1	TRBV3-1/TRBV3-2	CASSHGRVITEAFF
TRBJ1-1	TRBV12-3/TRBV12-4	CASSPRGITEAFF
TRBJ1-4	TRBV7-9	CASSLLGGQVQNEKLFF
TRBJ1-6	TRBV7-2	CASSPISGGFNSPLHF
TRBJ2-2	TRBV6-5	CASRQRRAAGELFF
TRBJ2-7	TRBV6-5	CASSKLAGGYEQYF
TRBJ1-1	TRBV6-5	CALGTGTLNTEAFF
TRBJ2-1	TRBV7-3	CASSLSHLSGNEQFF
TRBJ2-5	TRBV27	CASSPGTPAFQETQYF
TRBJ1-1	TRBV24-1	CATSDRDRDTEAFF
TRBJ1-1	TRBV3-1/TRBV3-2	CASSPTSLRRNTEAFF
TRBJ2-4	TRBV11-2	CASSHYRGRVKNIQYF
TRBJ2-3	TRBV18	CASSPGREADTQYF
TRBJ2-3	TRBV3-1/TRBV3-2	CASSQAGLAGGSTQYF
TRBJ1-1	TRBV18	CASSPEGGWVNTEAFF
TRBJ2-2	TRBV18	CASSPPTGGVLNTGELFF
TRBJ1-1	TRBV9	CASSVVSGSTEAFF
TRBJ1-1	TRBV5-1	CASSLVRGNPEAFF
TRBJ1-4	TRBV5-6	CASSLEPGAYKKLFF
TRBJ1-3	TRBV3-1/TRBV3-2	CASSQFYGSGNTIYF
TRBJ2-5	TRBV6-4	CASSTGAGGETQYF
TRBJ1-3	TRBV29-1	CSVGGAGKNGNTIYF
TRBJ1-2	TRBV24-1	CATSDQTGGRGYTF
TRBJ1-2	TRBV29-1	CSGATGGSSGYTF
TRBJ1-1	TRBV27	CASSFSTGTLPEAFF
TRBJ1-3	TRBV6-6	CASIPGVLNTIYF
TRBJ1-1	TRBV2	CASSGQENTEAFF
TRBJ1-6	TRBV9	CASSSGSDSPLHF
TRBJ1-1	TRBV2	CASKSLGGAYTEAFF
TRBJ1-2	TRBV6-5	CASGPRGSNYGYTF
TRBJ2-5	TRBV10-1	CASSESPRGETQYF
TRBJ1-2	TRBV5-8	CASSLDPGAGRGYGYTF
TRBJ2-1	TRBV11-3	CASSLVSNEQFF
TRBJ2-2	TRBV6-2/TRBV6-3	CASRRGGDTGELFF
TRBJ2-1	TRBV3-1/TRBV3-2	CASSGRGLYNEQFF
TRBJ1-6	TRBV11-2	CASSLEGNRGNSPLHF
TRBJ1-2	TRBV19	CASSIGLGRAAGYGYTF
TRBJ1-2	TRBV24-1	CATSGGFSYGYTF
TRBJ1-3	TRBV5-8	CASSPGQPSGNTIYF
TRBJ2-5	TRBV27	CASKPAGQETQYF
TRBJ2-6	TRBV7-2	CASSLGGAGANVLTF
TRBJ1-1	TRBV27	CASSLGGRHTEAFF
TRBJ2-3	TRBV12-5	CASGFSRLAGVGTDTQYF
TRBJ2-3	TRBV5-1	CASSATGTSTDTQYF
TRBJ1-1	TRBV7-9	CASSLLTDRAEAFF
TRBJ2-1	TRBV6-5	CASSPWGDEQFF
TRBJ1-2	TRBV2	CASSESRTRSNYGYTF